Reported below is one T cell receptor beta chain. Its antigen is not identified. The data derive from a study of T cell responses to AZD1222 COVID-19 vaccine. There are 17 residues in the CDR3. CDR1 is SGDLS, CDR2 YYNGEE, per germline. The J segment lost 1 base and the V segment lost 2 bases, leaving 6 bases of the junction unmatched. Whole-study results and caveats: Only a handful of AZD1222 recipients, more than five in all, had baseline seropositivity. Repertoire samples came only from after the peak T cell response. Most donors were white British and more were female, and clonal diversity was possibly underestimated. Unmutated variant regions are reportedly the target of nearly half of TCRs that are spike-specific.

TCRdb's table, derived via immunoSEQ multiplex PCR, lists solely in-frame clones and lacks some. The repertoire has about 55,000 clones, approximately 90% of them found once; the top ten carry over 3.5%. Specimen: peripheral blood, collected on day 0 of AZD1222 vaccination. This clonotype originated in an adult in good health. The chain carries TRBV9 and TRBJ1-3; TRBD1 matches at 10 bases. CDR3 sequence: CASSVGTGDGSGNTIYF. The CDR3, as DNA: TGTGCCAGCAGCGTTGGGACAGGGGATGGATCTGGAAACACCATATATTTT.